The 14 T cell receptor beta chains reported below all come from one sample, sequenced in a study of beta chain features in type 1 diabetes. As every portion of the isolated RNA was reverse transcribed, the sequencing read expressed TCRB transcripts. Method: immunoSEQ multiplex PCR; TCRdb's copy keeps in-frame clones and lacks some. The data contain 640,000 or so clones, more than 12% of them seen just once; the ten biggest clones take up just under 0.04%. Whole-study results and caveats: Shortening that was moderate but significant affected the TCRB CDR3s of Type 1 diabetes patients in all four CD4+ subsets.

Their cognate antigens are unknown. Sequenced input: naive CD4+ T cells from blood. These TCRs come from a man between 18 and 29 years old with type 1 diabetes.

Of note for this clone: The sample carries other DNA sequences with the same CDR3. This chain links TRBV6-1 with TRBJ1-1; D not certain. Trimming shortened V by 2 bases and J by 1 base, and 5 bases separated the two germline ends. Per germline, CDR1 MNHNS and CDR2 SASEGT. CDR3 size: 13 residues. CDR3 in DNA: TGTGCCAGCAGTGAACGGGAGAACACTGAAGCTTTCTTT. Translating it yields CASSERENTEAFF.

This CDR3 is CASSRSPLGAGELFF. The DNA of the CDR3 is TGCGCCAGCAGCCGATCCCCCCTTGGGGCCGGGGAGCTGTTTTTT. J is TRBJ2-2 and V is TRBV5-1; D gene unclear. The CDR3 is made up of 15 amino acids. Germline-derived CDR1 and CDR2 are SGHRS and YFSETQ. Trimming removed 4 bases from V and 6 bases from J, with 16 bases in between. Full variable domain (rest looked up from reference TRBV5-1 and TRBJ2-2): KAGVTQTPRYLIKTRGQQVTLSCSPISGHRSVSWYQQTPGQGLQFLFEYFSETQRNKGNFPGRFSGRQFSNSRSEMNVSTLELGDSALYLCASSRSPLGAGELFFGEGSRLTVL.

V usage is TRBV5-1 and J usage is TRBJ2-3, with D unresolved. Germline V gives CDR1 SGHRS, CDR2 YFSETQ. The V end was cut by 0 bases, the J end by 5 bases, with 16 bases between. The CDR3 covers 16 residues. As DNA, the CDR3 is TGCGCCAGCAGCTTGGATTATCTCACCGAAGGAGATACGCAGTATTTT. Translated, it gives CASSLDYLTEGDTQYF.

CDR3 bases: TGTGCCATCAGTAGCCTCGGGTTGGACCAGCATTTT. Residues: CAISSLGLDQHF. This sequence joins TRBV10-3 and TRBJ1-5; D remains unclear. The CDR3 has 12 amino acids. Trimming removed 5 bases at V and 12 bases at J, with 14 bases between. Germline V CDR1 and CDR2: ENHRY, SYGVKD.

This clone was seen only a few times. The CDR3 loop is CATSRDSGGLDEQYF. The DNA of the CDR3 is TGTGCCACCAGCAGAGATAGTGGGGGCCTCGACGAGCAGTACTTC. The V and J genes are TRBV15 and TRBJ2-7; weak D call: TRBD1 (6 bases). The V and J ends lost 0 bases and 5 bases respectively, with 14 bases between them. CDR1 is LNHNV and CDR2 is YYDKDF in the germline V gene (reference sequence). The length of the CDR3 is 15 residues.

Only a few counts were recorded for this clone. CDR3 in DNA: TGTGCCAGCATCCAGTCAGGGGCCAACGTCCTGACTTTC. This gives the protein CASIQSGANVLTF. This sequence joins TRBV6-1 and TRBJ2-6; D remains ambiguous. Germline V lookup: CDR1 MNHNS, CDR2 SASEGT. V lost 7 bases, J lost 4 bases, and 8 bases lay in between. This CDR3 contains 13 residues.

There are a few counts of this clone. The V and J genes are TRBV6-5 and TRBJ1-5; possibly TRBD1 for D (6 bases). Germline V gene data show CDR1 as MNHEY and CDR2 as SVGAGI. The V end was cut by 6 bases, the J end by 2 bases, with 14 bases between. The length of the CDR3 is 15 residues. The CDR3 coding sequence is TGTGCCAGCAGCCCTGTGGGGGCGGGCAATCAGCCCCAGCATTTT. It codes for CASSPVGAGNQPQHF.

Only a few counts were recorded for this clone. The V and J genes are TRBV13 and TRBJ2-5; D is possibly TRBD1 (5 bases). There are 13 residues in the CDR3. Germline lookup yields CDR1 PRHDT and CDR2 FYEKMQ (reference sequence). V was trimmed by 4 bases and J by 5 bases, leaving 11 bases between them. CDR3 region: CASSSRVMETQYF. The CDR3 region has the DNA TGTGCCAGCAGCTCCAGGGTTATGGAGACCCAGTACTTC.

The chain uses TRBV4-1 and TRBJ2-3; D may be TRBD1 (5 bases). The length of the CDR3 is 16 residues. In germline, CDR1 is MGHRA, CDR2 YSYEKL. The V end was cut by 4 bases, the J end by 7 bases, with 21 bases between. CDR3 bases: TGCGCCAGCAGCCCCCTGGGCAGGGAATACTCAAATACGCAGTATTTT. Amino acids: CASSPLGREYSNTQYF.

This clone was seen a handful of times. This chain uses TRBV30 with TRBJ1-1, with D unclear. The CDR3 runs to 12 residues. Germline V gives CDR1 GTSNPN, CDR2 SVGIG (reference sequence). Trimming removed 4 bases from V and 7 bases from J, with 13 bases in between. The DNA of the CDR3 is TGTGCCTGGAAGGGTGGGTTGGGTGAAGCTTTCTTT. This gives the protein CAWKGGLGEAFF.

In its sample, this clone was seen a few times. The CDR3 nucleotides read TGCAGCGCCGAAGGGTTGCGGGGACTTGGGGACACTGAAGCTTTCTTT. This encodes CSAEGLRGLGDTEAFF. The chain has TRBV29-1 and TRBJ1-1; D possibly corresponds to TRBD1 (5 bases). Germline loops: CDR1 SQVTM, CDR2 ANQGSEA. The CDR3 spans 16 residues. The V end lost 7 bases, the J end lost 3 bases, and 24 bases lay between the germline ends.

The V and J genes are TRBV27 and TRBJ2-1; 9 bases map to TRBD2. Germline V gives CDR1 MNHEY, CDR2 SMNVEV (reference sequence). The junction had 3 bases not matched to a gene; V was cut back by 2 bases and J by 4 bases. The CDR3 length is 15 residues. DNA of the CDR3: TGTGCCAGCAGTTTAGGGGGACTAGCATACAATGAGCAGTTCTTC. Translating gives CASSLGGLAYNEQFF.

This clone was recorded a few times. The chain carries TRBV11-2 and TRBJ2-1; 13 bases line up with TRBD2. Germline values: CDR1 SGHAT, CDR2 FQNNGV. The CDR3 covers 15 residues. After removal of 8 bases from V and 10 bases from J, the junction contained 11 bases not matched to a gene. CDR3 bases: TGTGCCAGCGGAATACCGGGACTAGCGGGGAAAGAGCAGTTCTTC. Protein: CASGIPGLAGKEQFF.

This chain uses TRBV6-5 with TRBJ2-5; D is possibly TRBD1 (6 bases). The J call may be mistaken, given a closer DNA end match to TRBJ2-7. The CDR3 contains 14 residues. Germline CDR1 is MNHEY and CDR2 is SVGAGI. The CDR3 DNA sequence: TGTGCCAGCAGCTTAGGCAGGGGCCCGTACGAGCAGTACTTC. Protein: CASSLGRGPYEQYF.